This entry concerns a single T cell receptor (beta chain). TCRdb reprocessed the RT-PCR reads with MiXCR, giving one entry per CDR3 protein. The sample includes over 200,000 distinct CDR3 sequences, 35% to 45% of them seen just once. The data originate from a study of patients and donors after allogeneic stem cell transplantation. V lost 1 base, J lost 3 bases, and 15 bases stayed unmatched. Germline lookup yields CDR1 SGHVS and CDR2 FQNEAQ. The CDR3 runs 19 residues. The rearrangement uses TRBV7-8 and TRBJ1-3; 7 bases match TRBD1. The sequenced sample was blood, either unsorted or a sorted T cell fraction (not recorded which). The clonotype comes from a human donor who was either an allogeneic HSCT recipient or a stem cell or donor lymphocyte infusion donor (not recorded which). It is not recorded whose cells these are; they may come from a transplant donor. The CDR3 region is CASSLGGVAAGGFGNTIYF. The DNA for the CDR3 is TGTGCCAGCAGCTTAGGTGGGGTGGCGGCAGGGGGATTTGGAAACACCATATATTTT.